This passage covers 2 T cell receptor beta chains from one sample sequenced in a study of blood T cells in healthy people across ages. A second PCR, run for about 6 to 11 cycles, used a sample-barcoded 5' primer plus a J-beta primer mix. One entry per CDR3 protein, called by TCRdb with MiXCR from the 5' RACE reads. This table holds about 1.4 million distinct CDR3 sequences, 59% found once. The sequenced sample was blood. Source of these receptors: a man aged 18-30 years in good health.

The rearrangement uses TRBV7-6 and TRBJ1-1, with TRBD1 matching 7 bases. V lost 3 bases, J lost 7 bases, and 2 bases stayed unmatched. CDR1 and CDR2 (germline): SGHVS, FNYEAQ. The CDR3 length is 12 residues. The CDR3 loop reads CASSLGQYEAFF. The CDR3 bases are TGTGCCAGCAGCTTGGGACAGTATGAAGCTTTCTTT.

This clonotype has a count of ten or more. An end of the junction differs from the germline gene, which may be a read error. V is TRBV6-5 and J is TRBJ2-5; D gene unclear. Looked up from germline, CDR1 is MNHEY and CDR2 is SVGAGI. The CDR3 spans 13 residues. The CDR3 coding sequence is TGCGCCAGCAGCTCCGGACCTCAAGAGACCCAGTACTTC. Translation gives CASSSGPQETQYF.